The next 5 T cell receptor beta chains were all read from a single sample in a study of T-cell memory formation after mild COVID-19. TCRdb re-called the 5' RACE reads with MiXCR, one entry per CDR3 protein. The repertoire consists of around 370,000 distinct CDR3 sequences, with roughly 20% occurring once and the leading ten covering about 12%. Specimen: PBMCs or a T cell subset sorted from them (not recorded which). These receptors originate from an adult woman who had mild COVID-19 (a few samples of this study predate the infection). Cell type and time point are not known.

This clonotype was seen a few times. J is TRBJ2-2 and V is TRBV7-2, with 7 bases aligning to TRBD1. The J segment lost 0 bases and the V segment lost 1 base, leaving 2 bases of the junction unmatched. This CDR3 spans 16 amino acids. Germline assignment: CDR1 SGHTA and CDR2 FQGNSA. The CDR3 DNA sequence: TGTGCCAGCAGCTTAGTAGGGACAGCGAACACCGGGGAGCTGTTTTTT. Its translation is CASSLVGTANTGELFF.

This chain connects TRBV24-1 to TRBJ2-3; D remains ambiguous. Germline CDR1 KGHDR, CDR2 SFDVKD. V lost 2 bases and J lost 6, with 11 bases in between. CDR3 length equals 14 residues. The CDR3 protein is CATSDYYLADTQYF. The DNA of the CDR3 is TGTGCCACCAGTGATTACTATTTAGCCGATACGCAGTATTTT.

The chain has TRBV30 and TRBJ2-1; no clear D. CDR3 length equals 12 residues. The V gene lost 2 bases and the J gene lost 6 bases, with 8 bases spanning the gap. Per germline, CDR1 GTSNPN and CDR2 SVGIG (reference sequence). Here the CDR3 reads CAWSPGGNEQFF. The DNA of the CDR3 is TGTGCCTGGAGTCCCGGTGGCAATGAGCAGTTCTTC.

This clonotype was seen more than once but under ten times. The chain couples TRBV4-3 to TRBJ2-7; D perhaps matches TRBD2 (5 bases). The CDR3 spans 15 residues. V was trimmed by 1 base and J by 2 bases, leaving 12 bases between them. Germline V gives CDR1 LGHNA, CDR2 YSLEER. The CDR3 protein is CASSQAHGLTYEQYF. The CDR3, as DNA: TGCGCCAGCAGCCAAGCCCACGGACTCACCTACGAGCAGTACTTC.

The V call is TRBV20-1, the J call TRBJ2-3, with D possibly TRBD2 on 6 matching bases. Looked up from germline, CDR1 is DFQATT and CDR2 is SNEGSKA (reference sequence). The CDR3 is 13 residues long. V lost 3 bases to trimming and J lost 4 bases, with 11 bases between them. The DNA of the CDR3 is TGCAGTGCTAGGGGACTTGCTCCAGATACGCAGTATTTT. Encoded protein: CSARGLAPDTQYF.